The 5 T cell receptor beta chains below come from one sample, sequenced in a study of Ad26.COV2.S vaccination and SARS-CoV-2 variants. Here immunoSEQ multiplex PCR was the method, and the copy in TCRdb shows in-frame clones only, minus some. The sample comprises 300,000 to 400,000 clones, roughly 91% of which are singletons, and around 3.6% rests with the top ten. The treatment is: roughly 20 received Ad26.COV2.S at low or high dose, single or two shots; five or six received placebo; per-sample allocation not given. Collection of samples fell on day 63 after the first vaccine or placebo injection. The sequenced sample was peripheral blood, obtained in a trial of Ad26.COV2.S vaccine versus placebo. Receptor source: a person aged 18 to 59 who received the Ad26.COV2.S COVID-19 vaccine or a placebo.

The chain is built from TRBV7-3 and TRBJ2-1, with D possibly matching TRBD2 (5 bases). CDR1 SGHTA and CDR2 FQGTGA come from the germline V gene. Deletions cut 5 bases from V and 4 bases from J, with 9 bases between. This CDR3 is built from 13 residues. In nucleotides, the CDR3 is TGTGCCAGCAGCCCGGGATCATACAATGAGCAGTTCTTC. It specifies CASSPGSYNEQFF.

This clone was seen a single time. The genes are TRBV7-3 and TRBJ1-1, with TRBD1 matching 9 bases. Germline assignment: CDR1 SGHTA and CDR2 FQGTGA. The CDR3 totals 15 residues. V shed 4 bases, J shed 1 base, and the junction held 4 bases outside the gene matches. Here the CDR3 reads CASSSSDRGNTEAFF. The CDR3 DNA follows: TGTGCCAGCAGCTCCTCGGACAGGGGGAACACTGAAGCTTTCTTT.

As regards this clone: At one end, the junction sequence differs from germline, possibly due to a read error. Distinct nucleotide sequences in the sample also encode this CDR3. The chain carries TRBV28 and TRBJ1-2; possibly TRBD1 for D (6 bases). The CDR3 spans 17 residues. CDR1 and CDR2 from the germline V gene are MDHEN and SYDVKM. CDR3 amino acids: CASSSLGGEIANYGYTF. CDR3 nucleotides: TGTGCCAGCAGTTCCCTTGGGGGCGAAATAGCTAACTATGGCTACACTTTC.

This chain links TRBV14 with TRBJ1-1; no clear D. Germline V CDR1 and CDR2: SGHDN, FVKESK. V was trimmed by 1 base and J by 9 bases, leaving 9 bases between them. This CDR3 contains 12 residues. The CDR3 spells CASSQGWGKAFF. The CDR3 DNA reads TGTGCCAGCAGCCAAGGGTGGGGTAAAGCTTTCTTT.

This clone has only one observation. The chain employs TRBV7-3 and TRBJ2-1; possibly TRBD1 for D (6 bases). V shed 5 bases and J shed 5 bases, with 10 bases lying between them. This CDR3 is 13 amino acids long. CDR1 and CDR2 from the germline V gene are SGHTA and FQGTGA. Here the CDR3 DNA reads TGTGCCAGCAGCACGGGACAAAACAATGAGCAGTTCTTC. Translated: CASSTGQNNEQFF.